Listed here are 26 T cell receptor beta chains from one sample, sequenced in a study of radiation and T cells in renal cell carcinoma. Data came from immunoSEQ multiplex PCR; TCRdb stores just in-frame clones and leaves some out. In the table there are over 85,000 clones, approximately 86% of which are singletons. The time point was: blood 4 weeks post-SBRT, at nephrectomy. This sample's treatment: 15 Gy SBRT to primary tumor, nephrectomy 4 weeks later. The material was blood, obtained from a patient whose treatment included radiotherapy and nephrectomy. Every receptor here comes from a man in his forties or fifties with renal cell carcinoma.

This chain links TRBV18 with TRBJ2-7; D gene uncertain. Between the trimmed V and J ends, which lost 3 bases and 3 bases, there was a span of 21 bases. This CDR3 has 17 residues. Germline CDR1 reads KGHSH; CDR2 reads LQKENI. CDR3 region: CASSPTRSGYVFYEQYF. As DNA, the CDR3 is TGTGCCAGCTCACCGACACGGTCCGGGTATGTGTTCTACGAGCAGTACTTC.

This clone was recorded a few times. J is TRBJ1-5 and V is TRBV7-9; D unresolved. CDR3 length: 17 residues. Trimming removed 1 base from V and 1 base from J, with 14 bases in between. The germline V gene has CDR1 SEHNR and CDR2 FQNEAQ (reference sequence). DNA for the CDR3: TGTGCCAGCAGCTTAGTCCTCGGCAGGACGAGCAATCAGCCCCAGCATTTT. Residues: CASSLVLGRTSNQPQHF.

The gene calls are TRBV10-3 and TRBJ1-4, with 8 bases aligning to TRBD1. The germline CDR1 and CDR2 sequences are ENHRY and SYGVKD. This CDR3 region has 15 residues. V trimming: 6 bases; J trimming: 4 bases; junction bases outside the gene matches: 7. The CDR3: CAIRDSTGDNEKLFF. In DNA form, the CDR3 reads TGTGCCATCAGAGATTCGACAGGGGATAATGAAAAACTGTTTTTT.

V is TRBV5-1 and J is TRBJ2-5, with TRBD2 matching over 13 bases. This CDR3 comprises 16 residues. From germline, CDR1 is SGHRS and CDR2 YFSETQ. The V and J ends lost 4 bases and 1 base, in that order; junction bases with no gene match: 4. In DNA form, the CDR3 reads TGCGCCAGCAGCCTATGGACTAGCGGGAGCCAAGAGACCCAGTACTTC. Protein: CASSLWTSGSQETQYF.

The gene calls are TRBV19 and TRBJ2-2; D unclear. Trimming took off 7 bases at V and 7 bases at J, with 16 bases between the two ends. This CDR3 region has 14 residues. CDR1 and CDR2 from the germline V gene are LNHDA and SQIVND (reference sequence). This CDR3 is CASTPFDSGGELFF. CDR3 bases: TGTGCCAGTACCCCTTTCGATTCTGGCGGGGAGCTGTTTTTT.

This chain uses TRBV5-1 with TRBJ2-4, with a possible D match to TRBD2 (5 bases). V gave up 5 bases and J gave up 0 bases, with 12 bases separating them. Per the germline V gene, CDR1 is SGHRS and CDR2 is YFSETQ. The CDR3 contains 15 residues. The CDR3 DNA sequence: TGCGCCAGCAGTAGAGACGGGGTAGCCAAAAACATTCAGTACTTC. Translation gives CASSRDGVAKNIQYF.

This chain connects TRBV19 to TRBJ1-5; 7 positions match TRBD1. CDR3 length equals 15 residues. With 7 bases clipped from V and 5 bases from J, the junction kept 11 bases outside the gene matches. Germline CDR1 is LNHDA and CDR2 is SQIVND (reference sequence). For the CDR3, the DNA is TGTGCCAGTACTAATCCGGGACAGACATATCAGCCCCAGCATTTT. Protein product: CASTNPGQTYQPQHF.

The chain uses TRBV30 and TRBJ2-7; D is perhaps TRBD1 or TRBD2 (5 bases each). V lost 1 base, J lost 4 bases, and 17 bases lay in between. This CDR3 spans 15 amino acids. From germline, CDR1 is GTSNPN and CDR2 SVGIG (reference sequence). In DNA form, the CDR3 reads TGTGCCTGGAGTGCAGGGCAGGGAGCAGGGTACGAGCAGTACTTC. Translated: CAWSAGQGAGYEQYF.

The rearrangement uses TRBV29-1 and TRBJ2-7, with D maybe TRBD2 (7 bases). CDR1 and CDR2 from the germline V gene are SQVTM and ANQGSEA. CDR3 length equals 12 residues. V lost 6 bases to trimming and J lost 2 bases, with 11 bases between them. The CDR3 DNA reads as TGCAGCGTGCGGGGGCCCCCCTACGAGCAGTACTTC. It specifies CSVRGPPYEQYF.

This rearrangement joins TRBV2 to TRBJ2-2; 9 bases agree with TRBD2. V gave up 6 bases and J gave up 3 bases; unmatched junction bases: 8. The CDR3 loop spans 16 amino acids. Germline loops: CDR1 SNHLY, CDR2 FYNNEI. In DNA form, the CDR3 reads TGTGCCAGCAGGGGCCGAGCTAGCGGGGACACCGGGGAGCTGTTTTTT. Translation gives CASRGRASGDTGELFF.

This sequence joins TRBV6-5 and TRBJ2-1, with D maybe TRBD2 (5 bases). The CDR3 length is 13 residues. Germline assignment: CDR1 MNHEY and CDR2 SVGAGI. Deletions cut 0 bases from V and 7 bases from J, with 7 bases between. CDR3 residues: CASSYSTGNEQFF. In nucleotides, the CDR3 is TGTGCCAGCAGTTACTCTACGGGGAATGAGCAGTTCTTC.

The rearrangement links TRBV30 to TRBJ2-3; 12 positions agree with TRBD2. The length of the CDR3 is 15 residues. V lost 4 bases and J lost 2; bases outside the gene matches: 4. Per the germline V gene, CDR1 is GTSNPN and CDR2 is SVGIG (reference sequence). The CDR3 nucleotides are TGTGCCTGGACTAGCGGGGGGGGCCCCACAGATACGCAGTATTTT. It codes for CAWTSGGGPTDTQYF.

The chain employs TRBV5-5 and TRBJ1-5, with 7 nucleotides matching TRBD1. This CDR3 is built from 15 residues. Germline CDR1 SGHKS, CDR2 YYEKEE (reference sequence). V was clipped by 1 base and J by 4 bases; unmatched bases: 5. CDR3 nucleotide sequence: TGTGCCAGCAGCTTGAGGACAGGCATTAATCAGCCCCAGCATTTT. Translation gives CASSLRTGINQPQHF.

The chain links TRBV30 to TRBJ2-5, with TRBD1 matching 9 bases. Trimming cost V 6 bases and J 5 bases; bases outside gene matches: 4. This CDR3 has 12 amino acids. Germline-derived CDR1 and CDR2 are GTSNPN and SVGIG (reference sequence). DNA for the CDR3: TGTGCCTGTGGGACAGGGTTCGAGACCCAGTACTTC. This gives the protein CACGTGFETQYF. Looking up the rest from reference TRBV30 and TRBJ2-5 gives the full variable domain: SQTIHQWPATLVQPVGSPLSLECTVEGTSNPNLYWYRQAAGRGLQLLFYSVGIGQISSEVPQNLSASRPQDRQFILSSKKLLLSDSGFYLCACGTGFETQYFGPGTRLLVL.

The chain employs TRBV30 and TRBJ2-3; 8 bases match TRBD2. CDR3 length equals 16 residues. Per germline, CDR1 GTSNPN and CDR2 SVGIG (reference sequence). V shed 2 bases, J shed 4 bases, and the junction held 11 bases outside the gene matches. The CDR3 nucleotides are TGTGCCTGGAGTTCGGGGGGGGCCGATTTCGCAGATACGCAGTATTTT. Its protein is CAWSSGGADFADTQYF. The whole variable domain, remainder taken from reference TRBV30 and TRBJ2-3, is SQTIHQWPATLVQPVGSPLSLECTVEGTSNPNLYWYRQAAGRGLQLLFYSVGIGQISSEVPQNLSASRPQDRQFILSSKKLLLSDSGFYLCAWSSGGADFADTQYFGPGTRLTVL.

The rearrangement joins TRBV4-3 to TRBJ2-1, with unresolved D. V was clipped by 0 bases and J by 2 bases, with 5 bases between them. Germline lookup yields CDR1 LGHNA and CDR2 YSLEER. The CDR3 loop spans 14 amino acids. The CDR3 reads CASSQDSTYNEQFF. The CDR3 DNA is TGCGCCAGCAGCCAAGATAGCACCTACAATGAGCAGTTCTTC.

The gene calls are TRBV7-8 and TRBJ1-5, with D unclear. The CDR3 loop spans 12 amino acids. With 1 base removed from V and 6 bases from J, the gap between germline ends came to 4 bases. CDR1 is SGHVS, CDR2 FQNEAQ, per germline. The CDR3 DNA follows: TGTGCCAGCAGCTTAGAAGGTCAGCCCCAGCATTTT. It is translated as CASSLEGQPQHF.

The rearrangement joins TRBV7-6 to TRBJ1-3; weak D call: TRBD1 (6 bases). In germline, CDR1 is SGHVS, CDR2 FNYEAQ. This CDR3 spans 17 amino acids. Trimming took off 1 base at V and 4 bases at J, with 17 bases between the two ends. The CDR3 is CASSLGFAGARGNTIYF. CDR3 DNA sequence: TGTGCCAGCAGCTTAGGTTTTGCAGGGGCGCGAGGAAACACCATATATTTT. Full variable domain (rest looked up from reference TRBV7-6 and TRBJ1-3): GAGVSQSPRYKVTKRGQDVALRCDPISGHVSLYWYRQALGQGPEFLTYFNYEAQQDKSGLPNDRFSAERPEGSISTLTIQRTEQRDSAMYRCASSLGFAGARGNTIYFGEGSWLTVV.

The chain couples TRBV14 to TRBJ2-3, with no clear D. The CDR3 consists of 18 residues. V was trimmed by 0 bases and J by 3 bases, leaving 19 bases between them. The germline gives CDR1 SGHDN, CDR2 FVKESK. The CDR3 bases are TGTGCCAGCAGCCAAGATTCCACAGCCACTACCTGGACAGATACGCAGTATTTT. It is translated as CASSQDSTATTWTDTQYF.

The chain carries TRBV29-1 and TRBJ2-1; D gene unclear. V lost 1 base to trimming and J lost 5 bases, with 18 bases between them. The CDR3 totals 16 residues. Germline CDR1 SQVTM, CDR2 ANQGSEA. CDR3 sequence (DNA): TGCAGCGTTGAAGGCGACACATACCACCAAAACAATGAGCAGTTCTTC. It is translated as CSVEGDTYHQNNEQFF.

The V gene is TRBV5-1, the J gene TRBJ1-2, with D possibly matching TRBD1 (5 bases). CDR1 SGHRS and CDR2 YFSETQ come from the germline V gene. Between the trimmed V and J ends, which lost 7 bases and 2 bases, there was a span of 12 bases. The CDR3 totals 13 residues. The CDR3 bases are TGCGCCAGCGGGGGAGGAGGAAACTATGGCTACACCTTC. The encoded protein is CASGGGGNYGYTF.

The chain carries TRBV19 and TRBJ1-5; D is ambiguous. V was shortened by 3 bases and J by 2 bases, with 11 bases between the two germline ends. From germline, CDR1 is LNHDA and CDR2 SQIVND (reference sequence). This CDR3 has 15 amino acids. Here the CDR3 DNA reads TGTGCCAGTAGTATGGTTCGGGTGGGCAATCAGCCCCAGCATTTT. Translation: CASSMVRVGNQPQHF. The entire variable domain, with the rest obtained from reference TRBV19 and TRBJ1-5, is as follows: DGGITQSPKYLFRKEGQNVTLSCEQNLNHDAMYWYRQDPGQGLRLIYYSQIVNDFQKGDIAEGYSVSREKKESFPLTVTSAQKNPTAFYLCASSMVRVGNQPQHFGDGTRLSIL.

Written as DNA, the CDR3 is TGTGCCTGGAACCGCGGGGGTGGGACTGAAGCTTTCTTT. Residues: CAWNRGGGTEAFF. This sequence joins TRBV30 and TRBJ1-1; TRBD1 is a possible D gene (5 bases). This CDR3 spans 13 amino acids. V was clipped by 4 bases and J by 5 bases, with 14 bases between them. Germline V gene lookup returns CDR1 GTSNPN and CDR2 SVGIG (reference sequence).

The chain is built from TRBV7-2 and TRBJ1-4; TRBD1 agrees at 9 bases. This CDR3 comprises 15 residues. The ends lost 6 bases at V and 4 bases at J; junction bases unmatched: 6. CDR1 is SGHTA and CDR2 is FQGNSA in the germline V gene. The CDR3 DNA reads TGTGCCAGCAGTTGGGCGGGACAGGGTAATGAAAAACTGTTTTTT. Translated, it gives CASSWAGQGNEKLFF. Full variable domain (missing parts from reference TRBV7-2 and TRBJ1-4): GAGVSQSPSNKVTEKGKDVELRCDPISGHTALYWYRQSLGQGLEFLIYFQGNSAPDKSGLPSDRFSAERTGGSVSTLTIQRTQQEDSAVYLCASSWAGQGNEKLFFGSGTQLSVL.

The rearrangement joins TRBV7-2 to TRBJ2-1, with D maybe TRBD1 (5 bases). Germline V lookup: CDR1 SGHTA, CDR2 FQGNSA. There are 12 residues in the CDR3. V lost 4 bases and J lost 14, with 15 bases in between. CDR3 region: CASSSQGREEFF. The CDR3 region has the DNA TGTGCCAGCAGCTCCCAGGGCAGGGAAGAGTTCTTC. Complete variable domain (other parts from reference TRBV7-2 and TRBJ2-1): GAGVSQSPSNKVTEKGKDVELRCDPISGHTALYWYRQSLGQGLEFLIYFQGNSAPDKSGLPSDRFSAERTGGSVSTLTIQRTQQEDSAVYLCASSSQGREEFFGPGTRLTVL.

This chain links TRBV9 with TRBJ1-2, with D perhaps TRBD1 (5 bases). The CDR3 contains 13 residues. CDR1 is SGDLS and CDR2 is YYNGEE in the germline V gene. Trimming removed 0 bases from V and 10 bases from J, with 13 bases in between. CDR3 sequence reads: CASSVAAGDLYTF. In nucleotides, the CDR3 is TGTGCCAGCAGCGTAGCGGCCGGGGACCTCTACACCTTC.